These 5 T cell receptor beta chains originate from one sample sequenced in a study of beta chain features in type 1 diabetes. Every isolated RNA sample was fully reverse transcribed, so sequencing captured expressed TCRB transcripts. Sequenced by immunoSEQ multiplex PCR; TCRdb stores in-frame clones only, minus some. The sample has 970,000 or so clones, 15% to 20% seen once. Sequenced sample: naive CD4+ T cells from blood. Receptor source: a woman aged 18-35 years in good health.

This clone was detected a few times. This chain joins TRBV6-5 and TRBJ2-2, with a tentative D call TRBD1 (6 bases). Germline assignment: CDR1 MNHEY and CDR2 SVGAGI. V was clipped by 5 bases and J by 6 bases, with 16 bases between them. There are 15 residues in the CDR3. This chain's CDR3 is CASSAGVGYAGELFF. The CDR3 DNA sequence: TGTGCCAGCAGTGCAGGGGTGGGGTACGCCGGGGAGCTGTTTTTT.

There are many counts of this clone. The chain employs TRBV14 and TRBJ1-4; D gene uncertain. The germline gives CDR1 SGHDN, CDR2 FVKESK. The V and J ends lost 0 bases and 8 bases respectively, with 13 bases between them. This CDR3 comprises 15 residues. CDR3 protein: CASSQDFGRPEKLFF. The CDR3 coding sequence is TGTGCCAGCAGCCAAGATTTCGGACGGCCCGAAAAACTGTTTTTT.

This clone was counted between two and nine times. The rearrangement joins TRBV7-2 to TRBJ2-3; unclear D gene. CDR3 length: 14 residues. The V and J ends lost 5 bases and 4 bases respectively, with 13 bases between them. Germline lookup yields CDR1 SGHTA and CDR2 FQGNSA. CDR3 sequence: CASSLGRAADTQYF. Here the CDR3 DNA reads TGTGCCAGCAGCCTAGGTAGGGCGGCAGATACGCAGTATTTT.

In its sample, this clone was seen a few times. The CDR3 reads CASSLWVQPQHF. For the CDR3, the DNA is TGTGCCAGCAGTTTATGGGTCCAGCCCCAGCATTTT. This sequence joins TRBV28 and TRBJ1-5; D is uncertain. V was cut by 0 bases and J by 7 bases, with 4 bases left in between. Germline CDR1 reads MDHEN; CDR2 reads SYDVKM. The CDR3 spans 12 residues. Full variable domain (missing parts from reference TRBV28 and TRBJ1-5): DVKVTQSSRYLVKRTGEKVFLECVQDMDHENMFWYRQDPGLGLRLIYFSYDVKMKEKGDIPEGYSVSREKKERFSLILESASTNQTSMYLCASSLWVQPQHFGDGTRLSIL.

The CDR3 is CASSQRGLAGGMGTDTQYF. CDR3 coding DNA: TGTGCCAGCAGCCAGAGAGGACTAGCGGGAGGGATGGGGACAGATACGCAGTATTTT. This chain links TRBV4-2 with TRBJ2-3, with 15 bases aligning to TRBD2. Looked up from germline, CDR1 is LGHNA and CDR2 is YNFKEQ. V gave up 3 bases and J gave up 3 bases; unmatched junction bases: 10. The CDR3 runs to 19 residues.